What follows are 24 T cell receptor beta chains derived from one specimen sequenced in a study of monozygotic twins with inflammatory bowel disease. TCRdb re-analyzed the 5' RACE reads; it lists each CDR3 protein once, without DNA. Its clone listing holds 420,000 or so distinct CDR3 sequences. Sequenced input: blood. These receptors were obtained from a human donor with ulcerative colitis or Crohn's disease, or a healthy co-twin of an affected twin (not recorded which).

CDR3 sequence: CSAPGIVDSPLHF. V and J are TRBV20-1 and TRBJ1-6; the TCRdb call, TRBD1, lacks DNA for checking. This CDR3 spans 13 amino acids. From germline, CDR1 is DFQATT and CDR2 SNEGSKA (reference sequence).

The V gene is TRBV7-2, the J gene TRBJ2-7; TCRdb's D gene call, TRBD2, goes unchecked for lack of DNA. This CDR3 is 15 amino acids long. From germline, CDR1 is SGHTA and CDR2 FQGNSA. The CDR3 spells CASSRMGLAGGEQYF.

V usage is TRBV9 and J usage is TRBJ2-1; TCRdb names TRBD2, which stays unverified in the absence of DNA. The CDR3 totals 16 residues. CDR1 and CDR2 (germline): SGDLS, YYNGEE. The CDR3 spells CASSVAAAGGVNEQFF.

The CDR3 region is CASTLVGGQETQYF. The chain links TRBV7-2 to TRBJ2-5; TCRdb outputs TRBD1, but without DNA this stays unchecked. This CDR3 is built from 14 residues. Germline CDR1 reads SGHTA; CDR2 reads FQGNSA.

This chain joins TRBV5-5 and TRBJ2-5; TCRdb picks TRBD2, but there is no DNA to check that call. Per the germline V gene, CDR1 is SGHKS and CDR2 is YYEKEE (reference sequence). This CDR3 is built from 15 residues. CDR3 residues: CASSLGSVAGETQYF.

The rearrangement links TRBV12-3 or TRBV12-4 to TRBJ2-3; absent DNA, TCRdb's TRBD2 call cannot be checked. The CDR3 is made up of 16 amino acids. The CDR3 is CASTLLRAQSTDTQCF.

This chain connects TRBV9 to TRBJ2-6. The CDR3 is made up of 15 amino acids. Germline V lookup: CDR1 SGDLS, CDR2 YYNGEE. CDR3 residues: CASSQGRVGANVLTF.

The chain employs TRBV6-5 and TRBJ2-7; TCRdb picks TRBD1, but there is no DNA to check that call. There are 16 residues in the CDR3. Germline V lookup: CDR1 MNHEY, CDR2 SVGAGI. This CDR3 reads CASSHYRDLSLYEQYF.

The J gene is TRBJ2-7, the V gene TRBV20-1; TCRdb's D call of TRBD1 is untestable without DNA. The CDR3 runs to 13 residues. The germline V gene has CDR1 DFQATT and CDR2 SNEGSKA (reference sequence). The CDR3 spells CSAPGTGLPEQYF.

This rearrangement joins TRBV20-1 to TRBJ1-1; the TCRdb D gene call, TRBD1, has no DNA to confirm it. CDR1 is DFQATT and CDR2 is SNEGSKA in the germline V gene (reference sequence). CDR3 size: 15 residues. The CDR3 here is CSARLAGEGRTEAFF.

The chain recombines TRBV20-1 with TRBJ2-7; with no DNA, the TCRdb D assignment of TRBD2 cannot be verified. In germline, CDR1 is DFQATT, CDR2 SNEGSKA (reference sequence). The CDR3 totals 17 residues. This CDR3 is CSARLGTARASSYEQYF.

This rearrangement joins TRBV27 to TRBJ1-5; TCRdb lists TRBD1, though no DNA is available to test this call. Germline CDR1 reads MNHEY; CDR2 reads SMNVEV (reference sequence). The CDR3 length is 13 residues. The CDR3 loop reads CAREGQSNQPQHF.

The chain joins TRBV20-1 to TRBJ1-1. Germline CDR1 reads DFQATT; CDR2 reads SNEGSKA (reference sequence). This CDR3 has 12 residues. Here the CDR3 reads CSAREGMAEAFF.

CDR3 region: CASSPLAGGYQETQYF. This chain joins TRBV18 and TRBJ2-5; TCRdb outputs TRBD2, but without DNA this stays unchecked. The CDR3 loop spans 16 amino acids. Germline lookup yields CDR1 KGHSH and CDR2 LQKENI. Using reference TRBV18 and TRBJ2-5 for the parts outside the CDR3, the full variable domain is NAGVMQNPRHLVRRRGQEARLRCSPMKGHSHVYWYRQLPEEGLKFMVYLQKENIIDESGMPKERFSAEFPKEGPSILRIQQVVRGDSAAYFCASSPLAGGYQETQYFGPGTRLLVL.

This chain connects TRBV15 to TRBJ2-7; TCRdb gives TRBD1 as the D gene, but with no DNA this cannot be confirmed. CDR1 LNHNV and CDR2 YYDKDF come from the germline V gene (reference sequence). The CDR3 extends over 14 amino acids. This chain's CDR3 is CATSRDLQGYEQYF.

The V gene is TRBV29-1, the J gene TRBJ1-1; as DNA is missing, the TRBD1 call by TCRdb cannot be tested. The germline V gene has CDR1 SQVTM and CDR2 ANQGSEA. The CDR3 totals 14 residues. CDR3 sequence: CSVDPSSGYTEAFF.

The chain couples TRBV28 to TRBJ1-4. The germline V gene encodes CDR1 MDHEN and CDR2 SYDVKM. The CDR3 is made up of 13 amino acids. The CDR3 spells CASSLGILEKLFF.

The chain combines TRBV7-9 with TRBJ2-2; the TCRdb D gene call, TRBD1, has no DNA to confirm it. CDR3 length equals 16 residues. Per germline, CDR1 SEHNR and CDR2 FQNEAQ (reference sequence). CDR3 amino acids: CASSLKLGRHTGELFF.

V and J are TRBV15 and TRBJ1-1; TCRdb returns TRBD1, unconfirmable since there is no DNA. The V gene's germline CDR1 is LNHNV and CDR2 YYDKDF (reference sequence). This CDR3 is built from 15 residues. CDR3 amino acids: CATSRSGTLNTEAFF.

This chain joins TRBV7-2 and TRBJ2-7. Germline-derived CDR1 and CDR2 are SGHTA and FQGNSA. This CDR3 has 15 residues. CDR3 amino acids: CASSLFSGLTYEQYF.

This rearrangement joins TRBV28 to TRBJ2-7; no DNA is available, so the TRBD2 call from TCRdb remains unchecked. The V gene's germline CDR1 is MDHEN and CDR2 SYDVKM. This CDR3 is 15 amino acids long. CDR3 region: CASSLYGAGTYEQYF. Drawing the rest from reference TRBV28 and TRBJ2-7, the complete variable domain is DVKVTQSSRYLVKRTGEKVFLECVQDMDHENMFWYRQDPGLGLRLIYFSYDVKMKEKGDIPEGYSVSREKKERFSLILESASTNQTSMYLCASSLYGAGTYEQYFGPGTRLTVT.

The chain recombines TRBV20-1 with TRBJ1-5. In germline, CDR1 is DFQATT, CDR2 SNEGSKA (reference sequence). The CDR3 runs to 18 residues. The CDR3 sequence is CSVRGRAQGVYSNQPQHF.

The V gene is TRBV7-9, the J gene TRBJ2-5; TCRdb's assignment of TRBD2 cannot be checked, as there is no DNA. Germline V lookup: CDR1 SEHNR, CDR2 FQNEAQ (reference sequence). CDR3 length equals 16 residues. CDR3 residues: CASSLGTSGSEETQYF.

The chain links TRBV6-6 to TRBJ1-2; TCRdb names TRBD1, which stays unverified in the absence of DNA. The CDR3 loop spans 13 amino acids. Germline V gene data show CDR1 as MNHNY and CDR2 as SVGAGI (reference sequence). The CDR3 is CASRGQGAYGYTF.